The source of this T cell receptor beta chain is a study of technical replicates of blood from several donors. The count of this clone is one. With 2 bases clipped from V and 5 bases from J, the junction kept 6 bases outside the gene matches. CDR1 MNHNS and CDR2 SASEGT come from the germline V gene. CDR3 length: 15 amino acids. Libraries were prepared by immunoSEQ multiplex PCR; TCRdb keeps only in-frame clonotypes and omits some of them. The sample includes about 75,000 clones, 91% of them seen just once. This TCR was sampled from a human donor in good health. Some clones in this sample may be carry-over from other donors' samples. Specimen: T cells isolated from PBMCs. This chain links TRBV6-1 with TRBJ2-7; 10 bases are shared with TRBD2. CDR3 region: CASSETASGSHEQYF. The CDR3 DNA reads TGTGCCAGCAGTGAAACGGCTAGCGGGAGCCACGAGCAGTACTTC.